Described below is a single T cell receptor (beta chain) sequence and its context. Its target is not known. From germline, CDR1 is SGHTA and CDR2 FQGTGA. The CDR3 is 13 amino acids. This specimen belongs to a study of monozygotic twins with inflammatory bowel disease. Notes on the study in general: IBD patients had lower TCRbeta diversity (inverse Simpson) than healthy co-twins. For IBD patients, clonotypes shared with others were fewer than for healthy twins, especially with disease activity.

Template switching was used to attach UMIs, which incorporated a 6-nucleotide sample barcode. Two nested PCRs, around 16 and 10 cycles, amplified TCRalpha and TCRbeta cDNA. Using the 5' RACE reads, TCRdb records one entry per CDR3 protein without DNA. The sample table includes approximately 120,000 distinct CDR3 sequences. This sequence originates from a human donor with ulcerative colitis or Crohn's disease, or a healthy co-twin of an affected twin (not recorded which). J is TRBJ2-1 and V is TRBV7-3; the D call from TCRdb, TRBD1, cannot be confirmed without DNA. The material sequenced was blood. The CDR3 reads CASSQGTDHEQFF.